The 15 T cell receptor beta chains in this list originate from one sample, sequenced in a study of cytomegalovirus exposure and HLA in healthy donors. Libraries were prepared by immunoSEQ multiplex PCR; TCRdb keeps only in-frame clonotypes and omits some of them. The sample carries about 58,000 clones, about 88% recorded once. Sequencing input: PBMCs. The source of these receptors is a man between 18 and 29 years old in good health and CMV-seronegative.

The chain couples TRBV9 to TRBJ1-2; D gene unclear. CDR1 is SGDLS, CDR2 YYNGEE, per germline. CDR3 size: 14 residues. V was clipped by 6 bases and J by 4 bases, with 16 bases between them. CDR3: CASTTSRQAYGYTF. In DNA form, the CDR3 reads TGTGCCAGCACCACCTCCCGTCAGGCCTATGGCTACACCTTC.

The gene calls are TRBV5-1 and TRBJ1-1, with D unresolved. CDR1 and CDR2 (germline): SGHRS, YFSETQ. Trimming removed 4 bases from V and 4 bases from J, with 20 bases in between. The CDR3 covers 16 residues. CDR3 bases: TGCGCCAGCAGCCTGGCCACGGGGAAGAGGCGCACTGAAGCTTTCTTT. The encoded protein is CASSLATGKRRTEAFF.

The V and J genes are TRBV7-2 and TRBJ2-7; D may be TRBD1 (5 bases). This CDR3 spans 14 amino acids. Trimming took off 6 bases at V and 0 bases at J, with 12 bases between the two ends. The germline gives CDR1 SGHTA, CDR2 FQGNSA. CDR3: CASSSSGYSYEQYF. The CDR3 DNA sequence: TGTGCCAGCAGTTCATCAGGGTACTCCTACGAGCAGTACTTC.

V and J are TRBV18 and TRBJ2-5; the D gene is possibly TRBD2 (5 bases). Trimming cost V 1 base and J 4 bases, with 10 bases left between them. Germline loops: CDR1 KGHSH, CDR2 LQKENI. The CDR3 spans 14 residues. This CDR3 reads CASSPLSGRETQYF. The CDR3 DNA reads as TGTGCCAGCTCACCACTATCTGGGAGAGAGACCCAGTACTTC.

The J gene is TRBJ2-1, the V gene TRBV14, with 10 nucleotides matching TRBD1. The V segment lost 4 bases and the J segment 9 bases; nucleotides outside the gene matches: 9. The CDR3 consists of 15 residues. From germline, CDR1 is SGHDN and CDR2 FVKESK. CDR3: CASSPRDRGFGEQFF. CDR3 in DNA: TGTGCCAGCAGCCCCCGGGACAGGGGTTTTGGTGAGCAGTTCTTC.

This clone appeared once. DNA for the CDR3: TGTGCCAGCAGTTTGGGCTCCAATGAGCAGTTCTTC. This encodes CASSLGSNEQFF. V and J are TRBV28 and TRBJ2-1; D unresolved. In germline, CDR1 is MDHEN, CDR2 SYDVKM. This CDR3 contains 12 residues. The V end was cut by 3 bases, the J end by 6 bases, with 6 bases between.

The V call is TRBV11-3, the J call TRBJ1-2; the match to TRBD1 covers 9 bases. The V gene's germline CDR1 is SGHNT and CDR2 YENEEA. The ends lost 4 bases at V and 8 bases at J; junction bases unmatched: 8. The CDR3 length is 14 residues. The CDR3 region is CASSSLQGAQGYTF. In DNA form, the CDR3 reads TGTGCCAGCAGCTCCTTACAGGGGGCGCAGGGCTACACCTTC.

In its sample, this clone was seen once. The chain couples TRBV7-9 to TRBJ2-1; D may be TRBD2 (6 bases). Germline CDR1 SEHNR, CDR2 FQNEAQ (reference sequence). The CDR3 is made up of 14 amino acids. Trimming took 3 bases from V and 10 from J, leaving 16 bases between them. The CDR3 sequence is CASSFNSGGSEQFF. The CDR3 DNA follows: TGTGCCAGCAGCTTCAATAGCGGTGGGTCGGAGCAGTTCTTC.

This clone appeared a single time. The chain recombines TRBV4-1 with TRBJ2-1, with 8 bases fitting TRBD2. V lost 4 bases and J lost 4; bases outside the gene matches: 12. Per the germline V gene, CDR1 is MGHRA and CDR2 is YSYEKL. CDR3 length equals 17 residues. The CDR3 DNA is TGCGCCAGCAGCCTTACTAGCGGTGGTAAAGGGTACAATGAGCAGTTCTTC. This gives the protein CASSLTSGGKGYNEQFF.

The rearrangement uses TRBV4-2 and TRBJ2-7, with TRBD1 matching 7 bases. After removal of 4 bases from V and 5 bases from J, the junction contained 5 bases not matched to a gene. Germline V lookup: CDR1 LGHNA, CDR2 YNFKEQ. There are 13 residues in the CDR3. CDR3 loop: CASSLDRFDEQYF. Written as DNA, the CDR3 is TGTGCCAGCAGCCTGGACAGGTTCGACGAGCAGTACTTC.

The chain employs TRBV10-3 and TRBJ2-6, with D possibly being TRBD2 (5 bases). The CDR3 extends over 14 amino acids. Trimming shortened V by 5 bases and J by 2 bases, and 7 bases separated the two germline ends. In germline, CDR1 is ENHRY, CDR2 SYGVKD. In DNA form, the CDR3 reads TGTGCCATCAGTTCCGGGGCTGGGGCCAACGTCCTGACTTTC. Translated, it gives CAISSGAGANVLTF.

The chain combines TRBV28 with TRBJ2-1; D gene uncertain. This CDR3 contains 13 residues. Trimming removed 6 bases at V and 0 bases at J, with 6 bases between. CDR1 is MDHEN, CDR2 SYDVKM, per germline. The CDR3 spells CASSESSYNEQFF. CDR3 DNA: TGTGCCAGCAGCGAGAGCTCCTACAATGAGCAGTTCTTC.

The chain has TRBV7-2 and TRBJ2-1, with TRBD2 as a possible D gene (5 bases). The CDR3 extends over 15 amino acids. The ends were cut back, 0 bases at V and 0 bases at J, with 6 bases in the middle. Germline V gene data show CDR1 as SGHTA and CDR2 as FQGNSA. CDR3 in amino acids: CASSLAGSSYNEQFF. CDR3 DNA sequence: TGTGCCAGCAGCTTAGCGGGGAGCTCCTACAATGAGCAGTTCTTC.

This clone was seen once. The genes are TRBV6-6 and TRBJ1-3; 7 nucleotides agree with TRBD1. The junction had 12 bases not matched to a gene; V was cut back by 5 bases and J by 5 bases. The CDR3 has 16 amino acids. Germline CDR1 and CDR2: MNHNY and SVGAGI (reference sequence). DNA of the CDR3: TGTGCCAGCAGTCTCACTTCGGCAGGGGGTAGAAACACCATATATTTT. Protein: CASSLTSAGGRNTIYF.

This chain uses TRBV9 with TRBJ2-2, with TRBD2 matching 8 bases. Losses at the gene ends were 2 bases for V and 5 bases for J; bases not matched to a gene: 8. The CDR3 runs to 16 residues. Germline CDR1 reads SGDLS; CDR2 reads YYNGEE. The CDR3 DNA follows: TGTGCCAGCAGCGTCTCAGCGGGAGATCAGACCGGGGAGCTGTTTTTT. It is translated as CASSVSAGDQTGELFF.